This T cell receptor beta chain is drawn from a study of T cells in Graves' hyperthyroidism and ophthalmopathy. In the study overall: At the time of initial diagnosis and before any treatment, peripheral blood was collected. Study-wide results and caveats: Prediction of ophthalmopathy progression came a median approximately 6 months pre-onset.

CDR3 length: 13 amino acids. Per germline, CDR1 LGHNA and CDR2 YNFKEQ. V lost 4 bases to trimming and J lost 5 bases, with 11 bases between them. This clonotype was seen a handful of times. Its antigen is still unknown. RNA transcripts yielded amplified TCR beta CDR3 regions. The TCR CDR3 was amplified in a first-round RT-PCR using the HTBI primer set. TCRdb re-analysed the multiplex PCR reads in MiXCR, keeping a single row per CDR3 protein. The sample comprises some 210,000 distinct CDR3 sequences, 17% of which are singletons, and 50% rests with the top ten. Patients were excluded for uncontrolled infection, other autoimmune disease, pregnancy or lactation.

This receptor was identified in a man aged 45-65 years with Graves' hyperthyroidism. The V call is TRBV4-2, the J call TRBJ2-5; D remains unclear. Sequenced material: blood. The CDR3 reads CASSPGPQETQYF. The CDR3 coding sequence is TGTGCCAGCAGCCCTGGGCCCCAGGAGACCCAGTACTTC.